These T cell receptor beta chains were read from a single sample in a study of Graves' ophthalmopathy and Graves' hyperthyroidism. TCRdb redid the calling of the multiplex PCR reads with MiXCR, one entry per CDR3 protein. The top ten hold about 9.4% of the sample, which has roughly 500,000 distinct CDR3 sequences, around 14% seen once. The sample consisted of blood. All receptors derive from a woman aged 25-40 years with Graves' ophthalmopathy. Each CDR3 is given with its conserved first and last residue. A D gene is named only where the DNA matches it firmly. Clone size appears in some rows only: once, few, many, or a class for an expanded clone.

j_call | v_call | d_call | clone_size | cdr3_aa | cdr3_nt
TRBJ2-7 | TRBV12-3/TRBV12-4 | TRBD2 | few | CASSRTSGRRRTYEQYF | TGTGCCAGCAGCCGGACTAGCGGGAGGAGGAGGACCTACGAGCAGTACTTC
TRBJ1-6 | TRBV20-1 | NA | few | CSAERLTSNNSPLHF | TGCAGTGCTGAGAGGTTGACAAGTAATAATTCACCCCTCCACTTT
TRBJ2-7 | TRBV10-3 | TRBD2 | NA | CATDRQRGYEQYF | TGTGCCACCGACCGACAGCGGGGATACGAGCAGTACTTC
TRBJ1-2 | TRBV28 | NA | many | CASSLWVRSEGYTF | TGTGCCAGCAGTTTATGGGTCAGATCGGAAGGCTACACCTTC
TRBJ2-7 | TRBV29-1 | NA | many | CSVRSEWYEQYF | TGCAGCGTCCGGTCCGAGTGGTACGAGCAGTACTTC
TRBJ1-1 | TRBV6-1 | NA | many | CASSALGQPTEAFF | TGTGCCAGCAGTGCTTTAGGGCAACCTACTGAAGCTTTCTTT
TRBJ2-4 | TRBV4-1 | NA | many | CASSQAASGVGNIQYF | TGCGCCAGCAGCCAAGCCGCTTCCGGTGTTGGAAACATTCAGTACTTC
TRBJ2-5 | TRBV2 | NA | many | CASSDVSGTQETQYF | TGTGCCAGCAGTGATGTCTCGGGAACCCAAGAGACCCAGTACTTC
TRBJ1-1 | TRBV7-6 | NA | NA | CASSFNTLDNTEAFF | TGTGCCAGCAGCTTTAATACACTGGATAACACTGAAGCTTTCTTT
TRBJ2-5 | TRBV6-1 | NA | NA | CASSIGAFGETQYF | TGTGCCAGCAGTATTGGGGCCTTTGGAGAGACCCAGTACTTC
TRBJ2-2 | TRBV24-1 | NA | many | CATERSGELFF | TGTGCCACCGAGAGGTCCGGGGAGCTGTTTTTT
TRBJ1-6 | TRBV4-2 | NA | few | CASSQETGIFNSPLHF | TGTGCCAGCAGCCAAGAGACAGGAATCTTTAATTCACCCCTCCACTTT
TRBJ1-2 | TRBV28 | NA | many | CASSPWEGVSYGYTF | TGTGCCAGCAGCCCTTGGGAGGGTGTCAGCTATGGCTACACCTTC
TRBJ2-7 | TRBV6-5 | NA | NA | CAISYGTPITYEQYF | TGTGCCATCAGTTACGGGACACCTATTACCTACGAGCAGTACTTC
TRBJ2-2 | TRBV28 | TRBD2 | many | CASSLWIGGGPGELFF | TGTGCCAGCAGTTTATGGATCGGGGGAGGGCCAGGGGAGCTGTTTTTT
TRBJ1-2 | TRBV24-1 | NA | many | CATSDSLGIGYTF | TGTGCCACCAGTGACAGCCTGGGAATTGGCTACACCTTC
TRBJ2-5 | TRBV28 | TRBD2 | many | CASSLLRDYQETQYF | TGTGCCAGCAGTTTATTGAGGGACTATCAAGAGACCCAGTACTTC
TRBJ2-7 | TRBV6-2/TRBV6-3 | TRBD2 | many | CASSYETSGSFEQYF | TGTGCCAGCAGTTACGAAACTAGCGGGAGTTTCGAGCAGTACTTC
TRBJ2-7 | TRBV28 | TRBD1 | many | CASSKGQGGFSSYEQYF | TGTGCCAGCAGCAAAGGACAGGGCGGCTTTTCATCCTACGAGCAGTACTTC
TRBJ2-5 | TRBV4-1 | TRBD2 | NA | CASSQVPGLAGGSETQYF | TGCGCCAGCAGCCAAGTCCCGGGACTAGCGGGAGGTTCAGAGACCCAGTACTTC
TRBJ1-6 | TRBV3-1 | TRBD1 | many | CASSRDRVTSPLHF | TGTGCCAGCAGCCGCGACAGGGTAACTTCACCCCTCCACTTT
TRBJ2-7 | TRBV5-1 | NA | many | CASSLGLAIHEQYF | TGCGCCAGCAGCTTGGGGCTAGCGATCCACGAGCAGTACTTC
TRBJ1-1 | TRBV12-3/TRBV12-4 | NA | few | CASSLMQGPFYTEAFF | TGTGCCAGCAGTTTAATGCAGGGCCCCTTTTACACTGAAGCTTTCTTT
TRBJ2-7 | TRBV20-1 | TRBD2 | many | CSARYPSAGGGYEQYF | TGCAGTGCTAGATACCCCTCAGCGGGGGGCGGATACGAGCAGTACTTC
TRBJ2-5 | TRBV6-5 | NA | many | CASSSSPGTLETQYF | NA
TRBJ2-5 | TRBV5-1 | NA | many | CASSLMPREQETQYF | TGCGCCAGCAGCTTGATGCCGAGGGAACAAGAGACCCAGTACTTC
TRBJ2-7 | TRBV30 | NA | many | CAWSVMERSYEQYF | TGTGCCTGGAGTGTAATGGAACGGTCCTACGAGCAGTACTTC
TRBJ1-5 | TRBV6-1 | NA | many | CASSEGWVGQPQHF | TGTGCCAGCAGTGAAGGTTGGGTAGGTCAGCCCCAGCATTTT
TRBJ1-5 | TRBV15 | NA | many | CATSRDQGGHSNQPQHF | TGTGCCACCAGCAGAGATCAAGGGGGACATAGCAATCAGCCCCAGCATTTT
TRBJ1-1 | TRBV11-2 | NA | many | CASSLEGDTEAFF | TGTGCCAGCAGCTTAGAGGGGGACACTGAAGCTTTCTTT
TRBJ1-2 | TRBV5-1 | NA | many | CASSPETATYGYTF | TGCGCCAGCAGCCCCGAGACCGCAACCTATGGCTACACCTTC
TRBJ2-5 | TRBV12-3/TRBV12-4 | NA | NA | CASSLALGTQYF | TGTGCCAGCAGTTTGGCGTTGGGGACCCAGTACTTC
TRBJ1-1 | TRBV6-4 | NA | many | CASSESLFRTEAFF | TGTGCCAGCAGCGAATCGTTATTTCGGACTGAAGCTTTCTTT
TRBJ2-7 | TRBV5-1 | NA | many | CASSHPDSIYEQYF | TGCGCCAGCAGCCACCCGGACAGCATATACGAGCAGTACTTC
TRBJ2-5 | TRBV6-1 | TRBD2 | few | CATRWLAGGGIETQYF | TGTGCCACCCGGTGGCTAGCGGGAGGGGGGATAGAGACCCAGTACTTC
TRBJ1-1 | TRBV30 | NA | few | CAWNPGLLNTEAFF | TGTGCCTGGAACCCGGGGCTTCTGAACACTGAAGCTTTCTTT
TRBJ1-2 | TRBV27 | NA | many | CASSPVAFTYGYTF | TGTGCCAGCAGTCCGGTCGCTTTCACCTATGGCTACACCTTC
TRBJ1-2 | TRBV19 | NA | many | CASSSGNHGYTF | TGTGCCAGTAGTAGTGGTAACCATGGCTACACCTTC
TRBJ1-1 | TRBV7-6 | TRBD1 | many | CASSLTGLTEAFF | TGTGCCAGCAGTTTGACAGGGTTGACTGAAGCTTTCTTT
TRBJ2-7 | TRBV2 | TRBD1 | few | CASRGTGPKEQYF | TGTGCCAGCAGGGGGACAGGTCCGAAAGAGCAGTACTTC
TRBJ1-1 | TRBV12-3/TRBV12-4 | NA | many | CASQAGENTEAFF | TGTGCCAGCCAGGCAGGTGAGAACACTGAAGCTTTCTTT
TRBJ2-5 | TRBV6-5 | NA | many | CASSWRFQETQYF | TGTGCCAGCAGTTGGCGGTTCCAAGAGACCCAGTACTTC
TRBJ2-2 | TRBV7-2 | TRBD2 | few | CASSLGLLGRGGELFF | TGTGCCAGCAGCTTAGGGCTCCTCGGGAGGGGCGGGGAGCTGTTTTTT
TRBJ2-5 | TRBV4-1 | NA | many | CASSQAPGKSKTQYF | TGCGCCAGCAGCCAAGCTCCCGGGAAGAGTAAGACCCAGTACTTC
TRBJ1-5 | TRBV11-2 | TRBD1 | many | CASSGAGGRGNQPQHF | TGTGCCAGCAGCGGGGCAGGGGGCAGGGGCAATCAGCCCCAGCATTTT
TRBJ2-2 | TRBV27 | NA | many | CASSLDWGSNTGELFF | TGTGCCAGCAGTTTAGATTGGGGTTCGAACACCGGGGAGCTGTTTTTT
TRBJ1-6 | TRBV12-3/TRBV12-4 | NA | many | CASSLRGRGPLHF | TGTGCCAGCAGTTTAAGGGGGAGAGGGCCCCTCCACTTT
TRBJ2-5 | TRBV3-1 | TRBD2 | NA | CASSQEPREGKTQYF | TGTGCCAGCAGCCAAGAGCCACGGGAGGGAAAGACCCAGTACTTC
TRBJ2-7 | TRBV11-2 | TRBD1 | NA | CASSPWTGAPYEQYF | TGTGCCAGCAGCCCTTGGACAGGGGCCCCCTACGAGCAGTACTTC
TRBJ2-5 | TRBV30 | NA | NA | CAWSATDAIGETQYF | TGTGCCTGGAGTGCCACGGATGCCATAGGAGAGACCCAGTACTTC
TRBJ2-7 | TRBV6-1 | NA | many | CASSDWGYEQYF | TGTGCCAGCAGCGACTGGGGCTACGAGCAGTACTTC
TRBJ1-1 | TRBV2 | NA | many | CASLGTRSLNTEAFF | TGTGCCAGCTTAGGGACACGATCCCTGAACACTGAAGCTTTCTTT
TRBJ1-5 | TRBV12-3/TRBV12-4 | NA | many | CASSFVDQTQPQHF | TGTGCCAGCAGTTTTGTCGATCAGACGCAGCCCCAGCATTTT